Included here is one TCR beta chain sequence, with context. Its antigen is as yet unknown. This sample is part of a study of T-cell reconstitution after alpha-beta-depleted transplantation in children. Study-wide results and caveats: By about two months after transplant, alpha-beta T cells reportedly arose from several hundred graft clones that had expanded.

The TCRbeta library incorporated unique molecular identifiers. TCRdb reprocessed the PCR reads via MiXCR and lists one record per CDR3 protein. The sample shows 700,000 to 950,000 distinct CDR3 sequences, approximately 15% of them seen only once. V was pared by 4 bases and J by 5 bases, with 11 bases of the junction left unmatched. Germline CDR1 and CDR2: SGHVS and FNYEAQ. The CDR3 consists of 16 residues. The chain couples TRBV7-6 to TRBJ1-1, with 9 positions matching TRBD1. The starting material was PBMCs, mostly from graft donor cells, obtained 360 days after TCRalphabeta/CD19-depleted stem cell transplant. The TCR was taken from a male patient under 18 who had a stem cell transplant for acute lymphoblastic leukemia, so the T cells may come from the graft donor. The CDR3 sequence: CASSSRQGDVRTEAFF. In nucleotides, the CDR3 is TGTGCCAGCAGCTCCCGACAGGGGGATGTTAGGACTGAAGCTTTCTTT.